The 14 T cell receptor beta chains given below trace back to one sample, sequenced in a study of cytomegalovirus exposure and HLA in healthy donors. With 60 Vbeta and 13 Jbeta primers, the PCR was carried out. The data were produced by immunoSEQ multiplex PCR, yet TCRdb's version contains in-frame clones alone and is incomplete. The repertoire holds under 200,000 clones, with 70% to 90% as singletons. Sequencing was carried out using PBMCs. The receptors derive from a woman aged 18-29 years in good health and CMV-seronegative.

The chain uses TRBV4-1 and TRBJ2-1; the match to TRBD2 covers 11 bases. This CDR3 comprises 17 residues. V was clipped by 0 bases and J by 4 bases; unmatched bases: 5. Germline CDR1 is MGHRA and CDR2 is YSYEKL. CDR3 DNA sequence: TGCGCCAGCAGCCAAGACCCCGCTAGCGGGGGGTACAATGAGCAGTTCTTC. It is translated as CASSQDPASGGYNEQFF.

DNA for the CDR3: TGCAGCTTTGGACTAGCAATAACAGATACGCAGTATTTT. It encodes CSFGLAITDTQYF. The rearrangement joins TRBV29-1 to TRBJ2-3; 8 bases fit TRBD2. Trimming removed 8 bases from V and 3 bases from J; junction bases left unmatched: 7. Looked up from germline, CDR1 is SQVTM and CDR2 is ANQGSEA. CDR3 length: 13 amino acids.

The chain combines TRBV6-6 with TRBJ2-5, with 13 bases identical to TRBD2. The germline V gene encodes CDR1 MNHNY and CDR2 SVGAGI (reference sequence). CDR3 length equals 16 residues. V lost 6 bases to trimming and J lost 0 bases; unmatched junction nucleotides: 4. The CDR3 sequence is CASRGLAGPDQETQYF. For the CDR3, the DNA is TGTGCCAGCAGGGGACTAGCGGGACCGGACCAAGAGACCCAGTACTTC.

The chain uses TRBV5-1 and TRBJ1-3; 7 nucleotides match TRBD1. V lost 0 bases to trimming and J lost 0 bases; unmatched junction nucleotides: 9. This CDR3 is 18 amino acids long. Germline lookup yields CDR1 SGHRS and CDR2 YFSETQ. The CDR3 sequence: CASSLGQGLGSSGNTIYF. CDR3 DNA sequence: TGCGCCAGCAGCTTGGGACAGGGTTTGGGGAGCTCTGGAAACACCATATATTTT.

This clone has just a few counts. Other DNA sequences in the sample encode the same CDR3. The chain links TRBV6-5 to TRBJ2-7; 10 bases agree with TRBD1. Germline V lookup: CDR1 MNHEY, CDR2 SVGAGI. The CDR3 is 14 residues long. V was clipped by 5 bases and J by 4 bases; unmatched bases: 5. The CDR3 DNA reads TGTGCCAGCAGTCGAGACAGGGGGCGATACGAGCAGTACTTC. Translated: CASSRDRGRYEQYF.

The chain recombines TRBV20-1 with TRBJ2-3; D gene uncertain. Germline CDR1 reads DFQATT; CDR2 reads SNEGSKA (reference sequence). Trimming took 3 bases from V and 4 from J, leaving 5 bases between them. The CDR3 runs to 11 residues. As DNA, the CDR3 is TGCAGTGCTAGCTTTGCAGATACGCAGTATTTT. Translating it yields CSASFADTQYF.

This rearrangement joins TRBV27 to TRBJ1-3; 9 bases line up with TRBD1. V gave up 5 bases and J gave up 7 bases; unmatched junction bases: 9. CDR1 MNHEY and CDR2 SMNVEV come from the germline V gene (reference sequence). The CDR3 extends over 15 amino acids. CDR3 in amino acids: CASSLGTGRSNTIYF. The CDR3 nucleotides are TGTGCCAGCAGTCTCGGGACAGGGCGGTCGAACACCATATATTTT.

The chain links TRBV5-1 to TRBJ2-3; 7 bases match TRBD2. Trimming at V came to 4 bases and at J to 3 bases, leaving 8 bases not matched to a gene. Germline values: CDR1 SGHRS, CDR2 YFSETQ. This CDR3 is built from 15 residues. The CDR3 DNA reads TGCGCCAGCAGCCTGGTGCTAGCGGCAACAGATACGCAGTATTTT. It codes for CASSLVLAATDTQYF.

This chain links TRBV5-4 with TRBJ2-1; D is ambiguous. Germline V gene data show CDR1 as SGHNT and CDR2 as YYREEE (reference sequence). V shed 9 bases and J shed 3 bases, with 16 bases lying between them. This CDR3 spans 14 amino acids. Written as DNA, the CDR3 is TGTGCCACCCATATTGGTCGGGTCTACAATGAGCAGTTCTTC. Amino acid sequence: CATHIGRVYNEQFF.

J is TRBJ1-2 and V is TRBV4-1; 9 nucleotides agree with TRBD1. CDR3 length: 18 amino acids. The V gene end was trimmed by 0 bases and the J gene end by 2 bases; junction bases not matched to a gene: 10. Germline assignment: CDR1 MGHRA and CDR2 YSYEKL. For the CDR3, the DNA is TGCGCCAGCAGCCAAGATGGGCTACAGGGGGCGCGGAACTATGGCTACACCTTC. This translates into CASSQDGLQGARNYGYTF.

The rearrangement links TRBV6-6 to TRBJ2-5; the match to TRBD2 covers 7 bases. The germline V gene encodes CDR1 MNHNY and CDR2 SVGAGI (reference sequence). CDR3 length: 15 residues. Trimming cost V 5 bases and J 2 bases; bases outside gene matches: 8. CDR3 amino acids: CASSRKTSAQETQYF. The CDR3 bases are TGTGCCAGCAGTCGTAAAACTAGCGCGCAAGAGACCCAGTACTTC.

On this clone: Other DNA sequences in this sample translate to the same CDR3. V and J are TRBV27 and TRBJ1-2; the D gene is possibly TRBD1 (5 bases). Germline CDR1 reads MNHEY; CDR2 reads SMNVEV (reference sequence). The CDR3 is 17 residues long. V was cut by 4 bases and J by 4 bases, with 22 bases left in between. The chain's CDR3 is CASSSRIRQRRGYGYTF. CDR3 DNA sequence: TGTGCCAGCAGTTCCAGAATCCGACAGAGGAGGGGCTATGGCTACACCTTC.

V is TRBV6-5 and J is TRBJ1-3; D might be TRBD1 (5 bases). Germline values: CDR1 MNHEY, CDR2 SVGAGI. V lost 8 bases to trimming and J lost 4 bases, with 15 bases between them. The CDR3 is 14 amino acids. CDR3 in amino acids: CASAQSGLGNTIYF. CDR3 in DNA: TGTGCCAGCGCCCAATCAGGGCTGGGAAACACCATATATTTT.

The CDR3 is CASYSSGRNHYEQYF. Written as DNA, the CDR3 is TGTGCCAGTTATTCTAGCGGGAGGAATCACTACGAGCAGTACTTC. The J gene is TRBJ2-7, the V gene TRBV27, with TRBD2 identical over 11 bases. After removal of 9 bases from V and 3 bases from J, the junction contained 10 bases not matched to a gene. The germline V gene has CDR1 MNHEY and CDR2 SMNVEV (reference sequence). The CDR3 runs to 15 residues.